These T cell receptor beta chains were read from a single sample in a study of human T cells and chemical hapten exposure. MiXCR, run by TCRdb on the RACE reads, gives a single entry per CDR3 protein. The top ten hold around 1.6% of the sample, which has some 78,000 distinct CDR3 sequences, under 10% seen once. Sequenced material: whole blood. The receptors originated from a male donor in good health. Some clones in this sample may be carry-over from other donors' samples. Both conserved end residues are part of each CDR3. D genes are given only for firm matches. Where a row states a size, it is once, few, many or the class of an expanded clone; other rows omit it.

CASSHGAAKANTGELFF	TGTGCCAGCAGTCACGGGGCAGCGAAAGCGAACACCGGGGAGCTGTTTTTT	TRBV6-5	TRBJ2-2	NA	NA
CASSRAGIPDTQYF	TGTGCCAGCAGCCGGGCGGGGATTCCAGATACGCAGTATTTT	TRBV6-2/TRBV6-3	TRBJ2-3	NA	few
CASSPVGTGDEKLFF	TGTGCCAGCAGCCCAGTGGGGACAGGGGATGAAAAACTGTTTTTT	TRBV7-6	TRBJ1-4	TRBD1	NA
CASSSGTGNTGELFF	TGTGCCAGCAGCTCCGGGACAGGGAACACCGGGGAGCTGTTTTTT	TRBV5-4	TRBJ2-2	TRBD1	many
CASSQRGQVNQPQHF	TGTGCCAGCAGCCAAAGGGGGCAGGTCAATCAGCCCCAGCATTTT	TRBV3-1	TRBJ1-5	TRBD1	NA
CATSIMVPKTGFYNEQFF	TGTGCCACCAGCATTATGGTTCCAAAGACAGGCTTCTACAATGAGCAGTTCTTC	TRBV15	TRBJ2-1	NA	few
CASSVGGGTYNSPLHF	TGCGCCAGCAGCGTCGGTGGCGGAACTTATAATTCACCCCTCCACTTT	TRBV5-1	TRBJ1-6	NA	many
CASSSSGRSDTQYF	TGTGCCAGCAGTTCTAGCGGGAGATCAGATACGCAGTATTTT	TRBV12-3/TRBV12-4	TRBJ2-3	TRBD2	NA
CASSLGTSGSNEQFF	TGTGCCAGCAGCCTCGGGACTAGCGGGAGCAATGAGCAGTTCTTC	TRBV4-2	TRBJ2-1	TRBD2	many
CASSQDSAPSSYEQYF	TGCGCCAGCAGCCAAGATTCGGCCCCTTCTTCCTACGAGCAGTACTTC	TRBV4-3	TRBJ2-7	NA	many
CASSMGTSGYEQYF	TGTGCCAGCAGTATGGGGACTAGCGGCTACGAGCAGTACTTC	TRBV12-3/TRBV12-4	TRBJ2-7	TRBD2	many
CASSNLQTQTFYNEQFF	TGTGCCAGCAGTAACCTCCAAACCCAAACCTTCTACAATGAGCAGTTCTTC	TRBV27	TRBJ2-1	NA	NA
CAGSLGRQGGQPQHF	TGTGCCGGCAGCTTGGGGCGGCAGGGAGGTCAGCCCCAGCATTTT	TRBV7-2	TRBJ1-5	NA	NA
CASSGQGSDTQYF	TGTGCCAGCAGCGGACAGGGGTCAGATACGCAGTATTTT	TRBV12-3/TRBV12-4	TRBJ2-3	TRBD1	NA
CATSQGAFQPQHF	TGTGCCACCTCCCAGGGGGCCTTTCAGCCCCAGCATTTT	TRBV6-4	TRBJ1-5	TRBD1	NA
CASSFRLGQGNTEAFF	TGTGCCAGCAGCTTCCGACTGGGACAGGGGAACACTGAAGCTTTCTTT	TRBV27	TRBJ1-1	TRBD1	NA
CASSLPRQGDIYEQYF	TGCGCCAGCAGCTTGCCCAGACAGGGCGATATCTACGAGCAGTACTTC	TRBV5-1	TRBJ2-7	TRBD1	NA
CASSPGTSGGAGEQFF	TGTGCCAGCAGCCCCGGGACTAGCGGGGGGGCCGGTGAGCAGTTCTTC	TRBV4-2	TRBJ2-1	TRBD2	few
CASSPDRGYNEQFF	TGTGCCAGCAGCCCGGACAGGGGGTACAATGAGCAGTTCTTC	TRBV13	TRBJ2-1	TRBD1	many
CSVSEGSSSYNSPLHF	TGCAGTGTCTCTGAGGGGTCGAGCTCCTATAATTCACCCCTCCACTTT	TRBV20-1	TRBJ1-6	NA	many
CSVEDGLNTGELFF	TGCAGCGTTGAAGACGGATTGAACACCGGGGAGCTGTTTTTT	TRBV29-1	TRBJ2-2	NA	NA
CASSLTGGEDEKLFF	TGTGCCAGCAGTTTGACAGGGGGCGAGGATGAAAAACTGTTTTTT	TRBV12-3/TRBV12-4	TRBJ1-4	TRBD1	many
CASSRLRQREGQEQFF	TGTGCCAGCAGCCGTCTTCGCCAGCGGGAGGGCCAGGAGCAGTTCTTC	TRBV7-9	TRBJ2-1	TRBD2	many
CASSQDPGATDTQYF	TGTGCCAGCAGCCAAGATCCTGGAGCCACAGATACGCAGTATTTT	TRBV3-1	TRBJ2-3	NA	many
CASSQGWGGLPSTDTQYF	TGTGCCAGCAGCCAAGGGTGGGGGGGCCTACCTAGCACAGATACGCAGTATTTT	TRBV4-2	TRBJ2-3	NA	few
CASSLFFGQEISSYNSPLHF	TGTGCCAGCAGCTTATTTTTTGGGCAGGAAATTAGCTCCTATAATTCACCCCTCCACTTT	TRBV7-9	TRBJ1-6	NA	NA
CASSRDRVDTGELFF	TGTGCCAGCAGCCGCGACAGGGTGGACACCGGGGAGCTGTTTTTT	TRBV7-2	TRBJ2-2	TRBD1	NA
CASRRRGQGSNQPQHF	TGTGCCAGCAGGAGAAGGGGACAGGGTAGCAATCAGCCCCAGCATTTT	TRBV2	TRBJ1-5	TRBD1	many
CASSLVAGGGTNEKLFF	TGTGCCAGCAGCTTAGTCGCAGGCGGGGGAACTAATGAAAAACTGTTTTTT	TRBV7-9	TRBJ1-4	NA	NA
CASSEKGTNQPQHF	TGCGCCAGCAGTGAGAAGGGGACCAATCAGCCCCAGCATTTT	TRBV10-2	TRBJ1-5	NA	many
CASSPRGLAGPDNEQFF	TGTGCCAGCAGCCCAAGAGGACTAGCGGGCCCGGACAATGAGCAGTTCTTC	TRBV7-9	TRBJ2-1	TRBD2	many
CASSYHRIIPYEQFF	TGTGCCAGCAGTTATCATCGTATCATCCCATATGAGCAGTTCTTC	TRBV6-2/TRBV6-3	TRBJ2-1	NA	few
CSVEGRQGVFTDTQYF	TGCAGCGTTGAAGGTCGTCAGGGAGTCTTCACAGATACGCAGTATTTT	TRBV29-1	TRBJ2-3	NA	few
CASSLAGRGTNEKLFF	TGTGCCAGCAGCTTAGCGGGGCGGGGAACTAATGAAAAACTGTTTTTT	TRBV7-8	TRBJ1-4	NA	few
CASSLAWVEDSPLHF	TGTGCCAGCAGCTTAGCTTGGGTCGAGGATTCACCCCTCCACTTT	TRBV11-2	TRBJ1-6	NA	NA
CASSKARGRLTDTQYF	TGTGCCAGCAGCAAAGCGCGGGGTCGCCTCACAGATACGCAGTATTTT	TRBV21-1	TRBJ2-3	NA	NA
CASSLDRVNNEQFF	TGCGCCAGCAGCTTGGACAGGGTGAACAATGAGCAGTTCTTC	TRBV5-1	TRBJ2-1	NA	NA
CASSQDPHRGGEQYF	TGTGCCAGCAGCCAAGATCCCCACAGGGGTGGCGAGCAGTACTTC	TRBV14	TRBJ2-7	TRBD1	once
CASSSRTGGDGNQPQHF	TGTGCCAGCAGTTCGAGGACAGGGGGCGACGGCAATCAGCCCCAGCATTTT	TRBV12-3/TRBV12-4	TRBJ1-5	TRBD1	NA
CSARRGSQFEAFF	TGCAGTGCTCGGAGGGGATCCCAATTTGAAGCTTTCTTT	TRBV20-1	TRBJ1-1	NA	many
CASSYSPTGNYGYTF	TGTGCCAGCAGTTACTCTCCGACAGGGAACTATGGCTACACCTTC	TRBV6-5	TRBJ1-2	TRBD1	NA
CASSTTTGMNTEAFF	TGTGCCAGCAGCACCACAACAGGGATGAACACTGAAGCTTTCTTT	TRBV5-5	TRBJ1-1	NA	NA
CASSSEQGVLAYEQYF	TGTGCCAGCAGTTCGGAACAGGGAGTTCTAGCCTACGAGCAGTACTTC	TRBV27	TRBJ2-7	NA	NA
CASGIERGYTF	TGTGCCAGCGGGATAGAGAGAGGCTACACCTTC	TRBV12-3/TRBV12-4	TRBJ1-2	NA	few
CASSLGGTANEKLFF	TGTGCCAGCAGCTTAGGGGGCACGGCTAATGAAAAACTGTTTTTT	TRBV7-2	TRBJ1-4	NA	NA
CASASAVADTQYF	TGTGCCAGCGCTTCGGCGGTCGCAGATACGCAGTATTTT	TRBV7-9	TRBJ2-3	NA	NA
CAIGSGTPYYNEQFF	TGTGCCATCGGCTCCGGGACCCCATACTACAATGAGCAGTTCTTC	TRBV10-3	TRBJ2-1	NA	few
CASSSVGQGVYEQYF	TGTGCCAGTAGCAGCGTGGGACAGGGGGTTTACGAGCAGTACTTC	TRBV19	TRBJ2-7	TRBD1	once